This TCR beta chain originates from a study of CD4+ T cells in melanoma. Study results and caveats: CD8+ T cell, macrophage and B cell function reportedly correlated with neoantigen-specific CD4+ T cells.

The assay was immunoSEQ multiplex PCR, and TCRdb's table has in-frame clones only and misses some. The data show over 100,000 clones, roughly 90% seen once. Concerning this clone: Antigen: not known. Different DNA sequences within this sample yield the same CDR3.

CDR3 length: 13 residues. The V and J ends lost 3 bases and 4 bases respectively, with 6 bases between them. Per germline, CDR1 MDHEN and CDR2 SYDVKM. The chain uses TRBV28 and TRBJ2-2; perhaps TRBD2 as D (6 bases). The specimen sequenced was peripheral blood. The TCR originated in a human donor with melanoma. The CDR3 here is CASSLGGTGELFF. CDR3 DNA sequence: TGTGCCAGCAGTTTGGGGGGCACCGGGGAGCTGTTTTTT.